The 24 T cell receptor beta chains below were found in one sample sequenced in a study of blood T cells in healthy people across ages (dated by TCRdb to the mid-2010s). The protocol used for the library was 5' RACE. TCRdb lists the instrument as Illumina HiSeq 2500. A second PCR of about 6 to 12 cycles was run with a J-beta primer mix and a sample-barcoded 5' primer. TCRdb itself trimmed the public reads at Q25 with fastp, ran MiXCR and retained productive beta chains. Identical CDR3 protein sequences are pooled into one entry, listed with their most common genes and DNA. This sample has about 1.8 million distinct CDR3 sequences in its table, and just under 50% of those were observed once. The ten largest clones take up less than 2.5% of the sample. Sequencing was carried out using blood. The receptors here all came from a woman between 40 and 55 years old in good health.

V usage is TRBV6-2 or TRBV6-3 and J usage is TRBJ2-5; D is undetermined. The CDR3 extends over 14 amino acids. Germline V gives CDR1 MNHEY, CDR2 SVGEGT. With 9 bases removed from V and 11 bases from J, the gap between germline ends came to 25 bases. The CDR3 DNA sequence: TGTGCCAGTGCACCGAATACCTTCTACAATGAGCAGTACTTC. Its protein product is CASAPNTFYNEQYF.

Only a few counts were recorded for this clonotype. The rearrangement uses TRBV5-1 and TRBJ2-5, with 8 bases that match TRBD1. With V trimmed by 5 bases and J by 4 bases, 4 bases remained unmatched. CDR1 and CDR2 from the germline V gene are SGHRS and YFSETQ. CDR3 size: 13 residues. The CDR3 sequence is CASSYGTGETQYF. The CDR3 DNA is TGCGCCAGCAGTTACGGGACAGGAGAGACCCAGTACTTC.

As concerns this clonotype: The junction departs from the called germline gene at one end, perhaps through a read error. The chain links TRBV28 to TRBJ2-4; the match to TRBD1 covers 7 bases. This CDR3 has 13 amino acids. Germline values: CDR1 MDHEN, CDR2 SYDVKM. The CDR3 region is CASNLSRGNIQYF. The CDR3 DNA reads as TGTGCCAGCAATTTAAGCAGGGGGAACATTCAGTACTTC. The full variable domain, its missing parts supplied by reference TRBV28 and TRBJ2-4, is DVKVTQSSRYLVKRTGEKVFLECVQDMDHENMFWYRQDPGLGLRLIYFSYDVKMKEKGDIPEGYSVSREKKERFSLILESASTNQTSMYLCASNLSRGNIQYFGAGTRLSVL.

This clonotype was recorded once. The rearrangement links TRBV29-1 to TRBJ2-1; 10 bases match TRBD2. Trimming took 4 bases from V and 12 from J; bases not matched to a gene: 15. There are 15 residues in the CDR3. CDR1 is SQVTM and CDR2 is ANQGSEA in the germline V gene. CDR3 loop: CSVGELAGTRDGQFF. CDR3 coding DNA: TGCAGCGTTGGGGAACTAGCGGGGACGCGGGATGGGCAGTTCTTC.

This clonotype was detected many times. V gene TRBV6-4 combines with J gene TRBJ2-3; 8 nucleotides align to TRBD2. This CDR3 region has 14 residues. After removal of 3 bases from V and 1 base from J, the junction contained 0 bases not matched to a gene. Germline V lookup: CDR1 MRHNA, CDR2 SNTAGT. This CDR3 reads CASSEAGGTDTQYF. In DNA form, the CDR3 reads TGTGCCAGCAGTGAAGCGGGGGGCACAGATACGCAGTATTTT.

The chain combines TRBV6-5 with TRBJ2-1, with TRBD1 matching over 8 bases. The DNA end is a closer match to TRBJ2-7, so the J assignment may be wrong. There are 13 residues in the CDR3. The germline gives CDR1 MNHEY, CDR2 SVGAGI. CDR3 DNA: TGTGCCAGCAGCTCTGACAGGGGTAATGAGCAGTACTTC. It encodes CASSSDRGNEQYF.

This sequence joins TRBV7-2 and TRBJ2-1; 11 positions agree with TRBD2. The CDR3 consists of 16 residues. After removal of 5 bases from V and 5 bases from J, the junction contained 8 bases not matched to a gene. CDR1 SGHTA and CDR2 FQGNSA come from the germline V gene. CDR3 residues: CASSLASSGGHNEQFF. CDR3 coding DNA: TGTGCCAGCAGCCTCGCCTCTAGCGGGGGGCACAATGAGCAGTTCTTC.

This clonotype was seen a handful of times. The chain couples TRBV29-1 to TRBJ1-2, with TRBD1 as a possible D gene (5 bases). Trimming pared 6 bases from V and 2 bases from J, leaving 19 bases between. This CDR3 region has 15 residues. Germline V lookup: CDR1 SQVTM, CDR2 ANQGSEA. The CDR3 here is CSVAPAGRGNYGYTF. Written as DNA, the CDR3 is TGCAGCGTCGCCCCGGCCGGAAGGGGAAACTATGGCTACACCTTC.

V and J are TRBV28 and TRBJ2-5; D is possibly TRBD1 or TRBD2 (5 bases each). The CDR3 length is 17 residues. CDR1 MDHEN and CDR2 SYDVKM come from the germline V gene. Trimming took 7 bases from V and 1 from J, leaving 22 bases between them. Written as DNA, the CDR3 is TGTGCCAGCAAGAGTACCAAGTTTAAGAGGGGCCAAGAGACCCAGTACTTC. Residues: CASKSTKFKRGQETQYF. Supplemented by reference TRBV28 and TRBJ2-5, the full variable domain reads DVKVTQSSRYLVKRTGEKVFLECVQDMDHENMFWYRQDPGLGLRLIYFSYDVKMKEKGDIPEGYSVSREKKERFSLILESASTNQTSMYLCASKSTKFKRGQETQYFGPGTRLLVL.

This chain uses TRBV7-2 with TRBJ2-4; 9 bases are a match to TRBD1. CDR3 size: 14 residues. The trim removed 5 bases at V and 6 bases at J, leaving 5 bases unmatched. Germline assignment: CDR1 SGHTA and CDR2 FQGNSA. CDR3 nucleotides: TGTGCCAGCAGCCCTCCGGACAGGGGAAACATTCAGTACTTC. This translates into CASSPPDRGNIQYF.

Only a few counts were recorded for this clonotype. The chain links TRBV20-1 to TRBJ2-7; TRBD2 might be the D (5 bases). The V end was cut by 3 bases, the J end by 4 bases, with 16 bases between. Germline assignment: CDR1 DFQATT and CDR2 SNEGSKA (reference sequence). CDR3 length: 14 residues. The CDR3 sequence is CSAREPGSAYEQYF. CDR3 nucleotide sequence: TGCAGTGCTAGGGAGCCGGGGTCGGCTTACGAGCAGTACTTC.

The CDR3 bases are TGCAGCGTTGTGGCAGCTCAGAACACTGAAGCTTTCTTT. Translating it yields CSVVAAQNTEAFF. The chain is built from TRBV29-1 and TRBJ1-1; D remains ambiguous. Trimming shortened V by 4 bases and J by 1 base, and 10 bases separated the two germline ends. Germline-derived CDR1 and CDR2 are SQVTM and ANQGSEA. This CDR3 is built from 13 residues.

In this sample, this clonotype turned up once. Here the CDR3 reads CASSHGGQRGGSYNEQFF. The CDR3 nucleotides are TGTGCCAGCAGCCATGGGGGCCAACGGGGGGGCTCCTACAATGAGCAGTTCTTC. The chain joins TRBV14 to TRBJ2-1, with 8 bases fitting TRBD2. Unmatched junction bases numbered 10, after V lost 3 bases and J lost 0 bases. Per the germline V gene, CDR1 is SGHDN and CDR2 is FVKESK. This CDR3 comprises 18 residues.

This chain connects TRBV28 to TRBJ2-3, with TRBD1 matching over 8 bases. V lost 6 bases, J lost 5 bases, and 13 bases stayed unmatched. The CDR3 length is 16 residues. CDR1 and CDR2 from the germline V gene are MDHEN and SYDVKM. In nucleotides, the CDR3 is TGTGCCAGCAGAACGAGACAGGGGAAGACAGTAGATACGCAGTATTTT. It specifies CASRTRQGKTVDTQYF.

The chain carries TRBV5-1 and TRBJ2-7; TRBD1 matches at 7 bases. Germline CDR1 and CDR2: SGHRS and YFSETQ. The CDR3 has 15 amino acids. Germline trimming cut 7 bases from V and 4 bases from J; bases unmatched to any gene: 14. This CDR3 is CASPPDRPTPYEQYF. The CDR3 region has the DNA TGCGCCAGCCCCCCGGACAGGCCGACCCCTTACGAGCAGTACTTC.

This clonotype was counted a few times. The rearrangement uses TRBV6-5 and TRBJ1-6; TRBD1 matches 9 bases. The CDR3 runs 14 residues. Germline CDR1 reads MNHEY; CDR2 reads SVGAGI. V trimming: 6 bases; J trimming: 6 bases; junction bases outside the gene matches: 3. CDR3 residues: CASRGTGSNSPLHF. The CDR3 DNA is TGTGCCAGCAGAGGGACAGGGAGTAATTCACCCCTCCACTTT.

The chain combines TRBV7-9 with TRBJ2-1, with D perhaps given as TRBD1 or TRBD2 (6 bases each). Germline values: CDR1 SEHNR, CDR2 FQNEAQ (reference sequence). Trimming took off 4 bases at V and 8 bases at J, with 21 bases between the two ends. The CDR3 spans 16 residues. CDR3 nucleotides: TGTGCCAGCAGCTCGTGGAGAGGGGGGTTTCAACATGAGCAGTTCTTC. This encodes CASSSWRGGFQHEQFF.

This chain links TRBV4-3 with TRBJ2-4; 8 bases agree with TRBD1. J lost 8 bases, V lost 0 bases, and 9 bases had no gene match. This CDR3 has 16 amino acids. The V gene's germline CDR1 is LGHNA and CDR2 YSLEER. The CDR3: CASSQDKGQGVDIQYF. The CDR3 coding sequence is TGCGCCAGCAGCCAAGATAAAGGACAGGGTGTGGACATTCAGTACTTC.

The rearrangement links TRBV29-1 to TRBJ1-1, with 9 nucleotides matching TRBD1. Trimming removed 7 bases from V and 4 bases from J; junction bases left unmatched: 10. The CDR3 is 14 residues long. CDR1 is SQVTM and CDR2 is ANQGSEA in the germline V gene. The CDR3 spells CSAYRTGASTEAFF. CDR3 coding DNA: TGCAGCGCCTACAGGACAGGGGCGAGCACTGAAGCTTTCTTT.

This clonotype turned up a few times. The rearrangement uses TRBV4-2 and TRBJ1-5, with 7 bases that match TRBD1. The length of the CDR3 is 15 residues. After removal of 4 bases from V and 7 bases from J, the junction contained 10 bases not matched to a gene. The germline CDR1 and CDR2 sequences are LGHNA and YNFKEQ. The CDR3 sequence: CASSPRQGTVQPQHF. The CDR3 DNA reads TGTGCCAGCAGCCCCAGACAGGGTACGGTGCAGCCCCAGCATTTT.

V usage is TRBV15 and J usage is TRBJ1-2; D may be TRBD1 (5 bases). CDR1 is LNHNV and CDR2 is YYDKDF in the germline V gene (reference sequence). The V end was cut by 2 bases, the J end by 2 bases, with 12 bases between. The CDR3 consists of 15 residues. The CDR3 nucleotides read TGTGCCACCAGCAGACGGGGGGTGTGGAACTATGGCTACACCTTC. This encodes CATSRRGVWNYGYTF.

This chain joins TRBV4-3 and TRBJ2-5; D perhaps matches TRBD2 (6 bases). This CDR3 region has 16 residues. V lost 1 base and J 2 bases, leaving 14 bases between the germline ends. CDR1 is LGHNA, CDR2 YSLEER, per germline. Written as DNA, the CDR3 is TGCGCCAGCAGCCAAGGTTTGCGGGACTGGCAAGAGACCCAGTACTTC. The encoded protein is CASSQGLRDWQETQYF.

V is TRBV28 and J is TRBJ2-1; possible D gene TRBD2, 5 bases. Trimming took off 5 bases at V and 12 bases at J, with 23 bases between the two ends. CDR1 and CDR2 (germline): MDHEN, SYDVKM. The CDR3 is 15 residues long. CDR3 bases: TGTGCCAGCAGTCCAGCGGCGTTTGACACCGATGTGCAGTTCTTC. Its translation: CASSPAAFDTDVQFF.

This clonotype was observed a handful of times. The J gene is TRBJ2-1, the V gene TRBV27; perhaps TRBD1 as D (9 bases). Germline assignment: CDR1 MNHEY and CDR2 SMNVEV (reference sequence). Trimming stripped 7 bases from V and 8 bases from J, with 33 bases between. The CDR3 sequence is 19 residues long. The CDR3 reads CASNTRDRVGTRPKDEQFF. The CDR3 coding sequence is TGTGCCAGCAATACTCGGGACAGGGTTGGGACTAGGCCCAAAGATGAGCAGTTCTTC.